This T cell receptor (beta chain) was sequenced for a study of T-cell memory formation after mild COVID-19. In the study overall: Largely donor-specific TCR clusters were found.

This clonotype was counted a few times. Its antigen is unknown. Germline V lookup: CDR1 MNHEY, CDR2 SVGAGI. The CDR3 is 24 amino acids. Trimming removed 2 bases from V and 0 bases from J; junction bases left unmatched: 24. UMIs and sample barcodes were carried by the TCR alpha and TCR beta cDNA libraries that 5'RACE produced using constant-segment primers. TCRdb itself ran the 5' RACE reads through MiXCR, one entry per CDR3 protein. The sample has 350,000 to 500,000 distinct CDR3 sequences; under 25% are singletons. The study's findings and limits: Memory sampled before infection contained some responding clones, suggesting cross-reactive memory joined. Among CD4+ contracting clones, most were CM and EM, and CD8+ ones EMRA.

The V gene is TRBV6-5, the J gene TRBJ2-1; TRBD2 matches 11 bases. Sequences were obtained from PBMCs or a T cell subset sorted from them (not recorded which). The receptor comes from an adult woman who had mild COVID-19 (a few samples of this study predate the infection). Cell type and time point are not known. CDR3 nucleotide sequence: TGTGCCAGCAGTTACGGCCGCCTCAACAGGGGAACTAGCGGGGGACGAAGCTCCTACAATGAGCAGTTCTTC. As protein: CASSYGRLNRGTSGGRSSYNEQFF.